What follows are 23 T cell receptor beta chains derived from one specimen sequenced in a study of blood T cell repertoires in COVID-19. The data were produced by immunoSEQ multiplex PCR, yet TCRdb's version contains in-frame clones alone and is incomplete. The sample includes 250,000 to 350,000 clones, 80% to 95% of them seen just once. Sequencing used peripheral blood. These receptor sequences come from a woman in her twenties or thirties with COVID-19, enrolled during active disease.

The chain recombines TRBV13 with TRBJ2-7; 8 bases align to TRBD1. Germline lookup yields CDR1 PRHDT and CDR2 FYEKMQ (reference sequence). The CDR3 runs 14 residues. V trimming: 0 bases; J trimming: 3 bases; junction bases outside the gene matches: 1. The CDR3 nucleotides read TGTGCCAGCAGCTTAGGACAGGGGGACTACGAGCAGTACTTC. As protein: CASSLGQGDYEQYF.

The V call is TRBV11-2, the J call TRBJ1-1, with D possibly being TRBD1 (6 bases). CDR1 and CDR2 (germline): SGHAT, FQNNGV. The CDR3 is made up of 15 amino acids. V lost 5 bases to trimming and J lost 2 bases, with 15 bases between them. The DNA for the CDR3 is TGTGCCAGCAGCCCCCCAGGGGTCCTAAACACTGAAGCTTTCTTT. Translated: CASSPPGVLNTEAFF.

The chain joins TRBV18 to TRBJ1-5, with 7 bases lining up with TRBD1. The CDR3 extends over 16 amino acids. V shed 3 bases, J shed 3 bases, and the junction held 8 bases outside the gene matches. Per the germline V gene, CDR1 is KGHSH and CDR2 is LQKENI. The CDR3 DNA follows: TGTGCCAGCTCACCGAAAACAGGGGTACTCAATCAGCCCCAGCATTTT. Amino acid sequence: CASSPKTGVLNQPQHF. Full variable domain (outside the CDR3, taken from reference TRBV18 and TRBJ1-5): NAGVMQNPRHLVRRRGQEARLRCSPMKGHSHVYWYRQLPEEGLKFMVYLQKENIIDESGMPKERFSAEFPKEGPSILRIQQVVRGDSAAYFCASSPKTGVLNQPQHFGDGTRLSIL.

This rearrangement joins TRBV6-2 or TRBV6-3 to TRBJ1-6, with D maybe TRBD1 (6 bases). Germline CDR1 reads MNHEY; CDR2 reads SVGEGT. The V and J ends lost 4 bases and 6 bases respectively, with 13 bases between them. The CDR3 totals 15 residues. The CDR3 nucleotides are TGTGCCAGCAGTTCGCCCGACAGGCCTAATTCACCCCTCCACTTT. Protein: CASSSPDRPNSPLHF.

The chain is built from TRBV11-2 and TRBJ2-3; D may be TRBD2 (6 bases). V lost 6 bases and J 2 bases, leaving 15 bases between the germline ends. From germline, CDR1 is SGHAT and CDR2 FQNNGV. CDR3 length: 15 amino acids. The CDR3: CASRGAGEHTDTQYF. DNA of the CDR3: TGTGCCAGCAGGGGAGCGGGCGAACACACAGATACGCAGTATTTT.

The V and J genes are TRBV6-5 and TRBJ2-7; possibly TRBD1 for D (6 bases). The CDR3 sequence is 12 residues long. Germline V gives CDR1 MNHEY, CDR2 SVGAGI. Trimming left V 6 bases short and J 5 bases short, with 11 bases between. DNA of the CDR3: TGTGCCAGCAGATACAGGGACAACGAGCAGTACTTC. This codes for CASRYRDNEQYF.

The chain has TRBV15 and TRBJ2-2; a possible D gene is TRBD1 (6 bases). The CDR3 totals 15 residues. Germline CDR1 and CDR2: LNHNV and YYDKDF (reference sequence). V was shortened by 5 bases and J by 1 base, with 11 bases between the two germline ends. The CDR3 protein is CATSVQGGNTGELFF. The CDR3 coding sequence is TGTGCCACCAGCGTACAGGGTGGGAACACCGGGGAGCTGTTTTTT. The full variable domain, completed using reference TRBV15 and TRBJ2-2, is DAMVIQNPRYQVTQFGKPVTLSCSQTLNHNVMYWYQQKSSQAPKLLFHYYDKDFNNEADTPDNFQSRRPNTSFCFLDIRSPGLGDTAMYLCATSVQGGNTGELFFGEGSRLTVL.

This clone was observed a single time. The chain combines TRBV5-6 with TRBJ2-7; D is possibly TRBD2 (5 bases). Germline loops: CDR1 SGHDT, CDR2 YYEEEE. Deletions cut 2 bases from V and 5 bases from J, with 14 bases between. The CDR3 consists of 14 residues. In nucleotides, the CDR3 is TGTGCCAGCAGCTTATTGCCGGGATCCCACGAGCAGTACTTC. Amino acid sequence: CASSLLPGSHEQYF.

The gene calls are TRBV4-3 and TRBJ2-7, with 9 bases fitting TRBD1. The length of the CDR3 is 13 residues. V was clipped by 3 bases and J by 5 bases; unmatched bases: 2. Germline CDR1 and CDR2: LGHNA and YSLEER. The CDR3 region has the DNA TGCGCCAGCAGCCAGAGGACAGGGGACGAGCAGTACTTC. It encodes CASSQRTGDEQYF.

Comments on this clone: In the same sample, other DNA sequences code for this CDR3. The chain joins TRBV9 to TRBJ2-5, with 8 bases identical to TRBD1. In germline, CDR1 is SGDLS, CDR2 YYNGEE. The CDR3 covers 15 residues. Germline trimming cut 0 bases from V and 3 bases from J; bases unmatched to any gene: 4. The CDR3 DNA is TGTGCCAGCAGCGTAGACCAGGGGGCAAAAGAGACCCAGTACTTC. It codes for CASSVDQGAKETQYF.

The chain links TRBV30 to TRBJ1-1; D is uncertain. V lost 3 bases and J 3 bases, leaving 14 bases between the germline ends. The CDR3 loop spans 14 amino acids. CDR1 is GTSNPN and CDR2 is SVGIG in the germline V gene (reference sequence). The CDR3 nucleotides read TGTGCCTGGAGAGGCGGACTCCTCTACACTGAAGCTTTCTTT. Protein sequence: CAWRGGLLYTEAFF.

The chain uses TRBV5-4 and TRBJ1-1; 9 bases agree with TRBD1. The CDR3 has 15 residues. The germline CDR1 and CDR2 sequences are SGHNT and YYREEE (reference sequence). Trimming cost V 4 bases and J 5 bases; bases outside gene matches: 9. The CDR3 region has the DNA TGTGCCAGCAGCCAGAGCCCCGACAGGGGGACTGAAGCTTTCTTT. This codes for CASSQSPDRGTEAFF.

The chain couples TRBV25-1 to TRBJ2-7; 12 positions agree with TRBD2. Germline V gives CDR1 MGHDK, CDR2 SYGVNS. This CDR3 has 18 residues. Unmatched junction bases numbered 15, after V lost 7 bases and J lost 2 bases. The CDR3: CASTPTTSGSPPTYEQYF. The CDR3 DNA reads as TGTGCCAGCACTCCCACGACTAGCGGGAGCCCCCCTACCTACGAGCAGTACTTC.

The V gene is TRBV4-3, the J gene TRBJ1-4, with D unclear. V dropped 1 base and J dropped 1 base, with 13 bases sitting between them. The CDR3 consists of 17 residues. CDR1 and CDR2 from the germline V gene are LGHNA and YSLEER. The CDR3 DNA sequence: TGCGCCAGCAGCCAAGTAACCCCGGGAGAAACTAATGAAAAACTGTTTTTT. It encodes CASSQVTPGETNEKLFF.

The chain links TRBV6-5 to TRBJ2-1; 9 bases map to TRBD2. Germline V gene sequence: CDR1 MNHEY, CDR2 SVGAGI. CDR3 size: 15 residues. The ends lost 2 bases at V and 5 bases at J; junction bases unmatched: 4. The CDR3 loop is CASSYGAGGNNEQFF. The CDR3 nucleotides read TGTGCCAGCAGTTACGGAGCGGGAGGCAACAATGAGCAGTTCTTC.

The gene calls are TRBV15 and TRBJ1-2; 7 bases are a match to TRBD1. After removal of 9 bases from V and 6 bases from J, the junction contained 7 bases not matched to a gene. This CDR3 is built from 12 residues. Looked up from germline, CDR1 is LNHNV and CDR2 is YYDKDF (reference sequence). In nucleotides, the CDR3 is TGTGCCACACAGGGGTTTGTCGATGGCTACACCTTC. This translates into CATQGFVDGYTF.

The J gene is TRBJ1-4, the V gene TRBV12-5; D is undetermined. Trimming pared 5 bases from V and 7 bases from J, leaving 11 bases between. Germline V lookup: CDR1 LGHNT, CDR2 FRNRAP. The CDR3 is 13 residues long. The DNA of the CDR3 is TGTGCTAGTGGTAGTTTATGGAGTGAAAAACTGTTTTTT. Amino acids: CASGSLWSEKLFF.

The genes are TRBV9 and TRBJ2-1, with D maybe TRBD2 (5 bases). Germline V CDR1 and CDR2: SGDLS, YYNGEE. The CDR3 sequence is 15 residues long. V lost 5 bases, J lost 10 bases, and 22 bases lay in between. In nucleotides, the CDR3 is TGTGCCAGCAGTGCGGGCCCATGGGGTTTGGTCGAGCAGTTCTTC. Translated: CASSAGPWGLVEQFF.

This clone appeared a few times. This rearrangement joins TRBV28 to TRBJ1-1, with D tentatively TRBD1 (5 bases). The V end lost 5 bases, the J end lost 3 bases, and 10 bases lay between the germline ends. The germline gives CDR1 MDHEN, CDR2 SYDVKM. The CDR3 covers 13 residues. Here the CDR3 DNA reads TGTGCCAGCAGTACACGGGGGTACACTGAAGCTTTCTTT. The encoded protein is CASSTRGYTEAFF. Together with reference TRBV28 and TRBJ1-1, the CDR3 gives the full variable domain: DVKVTQSSRYLVKRTGEKVFLECVQDMDHENMFWYRQDPGLGLRLIYFSYDVKMKEKGDIPEGYSVSREKKERFSLILESASTNQTSMYLCASSTRGYTEAFFGQGTRLTVV.

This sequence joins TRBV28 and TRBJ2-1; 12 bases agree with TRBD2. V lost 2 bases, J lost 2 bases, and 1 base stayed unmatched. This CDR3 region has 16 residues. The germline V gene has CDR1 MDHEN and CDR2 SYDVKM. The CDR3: CASSLLAGGPYNEQFF. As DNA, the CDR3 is TGTGCCAGCAGTTTACTAGCGGGAGGGCCCTACAATGAGCAGTTCTTC. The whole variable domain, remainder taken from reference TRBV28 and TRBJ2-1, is DVKVTQSSRYLVKRTGEKVFLECVQDMDHENMFWYRQDPGLGLRLIYFSYDVKMKEKGDIPEGYSVSREKKERFSLILESASTNQTSMYLCASSLLAGGPYNEQFFGPGTRLTVL.

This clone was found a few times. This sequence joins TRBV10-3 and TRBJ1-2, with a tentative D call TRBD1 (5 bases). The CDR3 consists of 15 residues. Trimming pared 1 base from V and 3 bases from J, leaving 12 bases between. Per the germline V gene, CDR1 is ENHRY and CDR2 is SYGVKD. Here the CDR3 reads CAISEFRVTDYGYTF. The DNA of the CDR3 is TGTGCCATCAGTGAGTTTCGGGTGACAGACTATGGCTACACCTTC.

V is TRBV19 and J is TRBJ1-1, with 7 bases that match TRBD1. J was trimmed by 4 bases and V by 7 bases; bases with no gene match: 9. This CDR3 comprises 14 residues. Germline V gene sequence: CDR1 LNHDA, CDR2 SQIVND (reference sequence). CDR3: CASIRRGLSTEAFF. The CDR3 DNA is TGTGCCAGTATACGTAGGGGGCTGAGCACTGAAGCTTTCTTT. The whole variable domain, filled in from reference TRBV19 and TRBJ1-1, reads DGGITQSPKYLFRKEGQNVTLSCEQNLNHDAMYWYRQDPGQGLRLIYYSQIVNDFQKGDIAEGYSVSREKKESFPLTVTSAQKNPTAFYLCASIRRGLSTEAFFGQGTRLTVV.

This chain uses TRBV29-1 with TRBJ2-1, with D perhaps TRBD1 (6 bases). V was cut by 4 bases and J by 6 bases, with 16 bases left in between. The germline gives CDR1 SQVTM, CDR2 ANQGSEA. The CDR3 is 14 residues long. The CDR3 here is CSVAGTYWVNEQFF. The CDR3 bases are TGCAGCGTTGCCGGGACATATTGGGTCAATGAGCAGTTCTTC.